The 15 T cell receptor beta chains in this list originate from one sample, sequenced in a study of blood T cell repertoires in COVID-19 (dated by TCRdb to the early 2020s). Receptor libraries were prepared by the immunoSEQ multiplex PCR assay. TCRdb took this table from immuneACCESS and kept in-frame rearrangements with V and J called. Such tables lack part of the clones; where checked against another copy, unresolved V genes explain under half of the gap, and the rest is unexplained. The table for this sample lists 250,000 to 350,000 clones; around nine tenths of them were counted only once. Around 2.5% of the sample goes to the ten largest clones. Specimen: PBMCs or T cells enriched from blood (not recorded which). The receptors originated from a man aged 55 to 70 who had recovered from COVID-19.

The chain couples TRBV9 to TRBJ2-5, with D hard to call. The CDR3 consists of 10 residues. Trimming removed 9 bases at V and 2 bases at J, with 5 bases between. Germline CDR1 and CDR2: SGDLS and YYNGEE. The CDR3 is CATVQETQYF. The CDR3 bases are TGTGCCACCGTACAAGAGACCCAGTACTTC.

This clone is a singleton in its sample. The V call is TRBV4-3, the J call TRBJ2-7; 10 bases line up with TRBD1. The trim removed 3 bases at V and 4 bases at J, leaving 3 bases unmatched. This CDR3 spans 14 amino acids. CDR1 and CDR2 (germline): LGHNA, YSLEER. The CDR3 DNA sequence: TGCGCCAGCAGCCACCCGGGACAGGGGTACGAGCAGTACTTC. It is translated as CASSHPGQGYEQYF.

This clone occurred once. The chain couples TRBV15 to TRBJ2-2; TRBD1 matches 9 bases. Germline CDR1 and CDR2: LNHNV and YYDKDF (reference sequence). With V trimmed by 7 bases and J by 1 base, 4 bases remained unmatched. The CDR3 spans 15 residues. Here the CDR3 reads CATNRDRVNTGELFF. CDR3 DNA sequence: TGTGCCACCAACCGGGACAGGGTGAACACCGGGGAGCTGTTTTTT.

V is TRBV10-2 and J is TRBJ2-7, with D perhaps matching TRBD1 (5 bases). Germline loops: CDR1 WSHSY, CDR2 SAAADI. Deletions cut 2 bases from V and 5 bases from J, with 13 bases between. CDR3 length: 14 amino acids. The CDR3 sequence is CASSERGNNHEQYF. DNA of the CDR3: TGCGCCAGCAGTGAGAGGGGCAACAACCACGAGCAGTACTTC.

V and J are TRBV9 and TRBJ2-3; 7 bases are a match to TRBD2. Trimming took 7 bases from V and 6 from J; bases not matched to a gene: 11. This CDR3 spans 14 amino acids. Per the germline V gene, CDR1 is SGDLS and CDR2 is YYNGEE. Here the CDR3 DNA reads TGTGCCAGCTCTCGGGGGGTAGGTGGGGATACGCAGTATTTT. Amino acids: CASSRGVGGDTQYF.

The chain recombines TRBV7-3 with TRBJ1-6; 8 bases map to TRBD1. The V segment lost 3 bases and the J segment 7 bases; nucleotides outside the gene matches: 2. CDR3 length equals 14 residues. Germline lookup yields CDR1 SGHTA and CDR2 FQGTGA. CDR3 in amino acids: CASSFGQGNSPLHF. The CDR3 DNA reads TGTGCCAGCAGCTTCGGACAGGGAAATTCACCCCTCCACTTT.

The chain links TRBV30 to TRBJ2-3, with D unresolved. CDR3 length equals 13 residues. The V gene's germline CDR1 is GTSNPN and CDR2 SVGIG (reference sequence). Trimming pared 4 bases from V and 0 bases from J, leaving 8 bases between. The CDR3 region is CAWTRSSTDTQYF. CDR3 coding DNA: TGTGCCTGGACGAGATCTAGCACAGATACGCAGTATTTT.

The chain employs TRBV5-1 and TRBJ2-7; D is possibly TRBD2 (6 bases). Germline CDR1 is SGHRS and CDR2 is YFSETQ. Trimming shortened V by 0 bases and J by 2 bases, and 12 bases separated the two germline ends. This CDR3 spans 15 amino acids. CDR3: CASSLESAGPYEQYF. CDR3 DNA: TGCGCCAGCAGCTTGGAATCCGCGGGACCCTACGAGCAGTACTTC.

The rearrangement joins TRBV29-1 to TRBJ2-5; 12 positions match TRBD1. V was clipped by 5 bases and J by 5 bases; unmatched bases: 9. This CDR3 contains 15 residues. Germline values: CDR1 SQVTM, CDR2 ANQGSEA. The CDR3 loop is CSVQVGTGGHETQYF. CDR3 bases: TGCAGCGTTCAAGTGGGGACAGGGGGCCATGAGACCCAGTACTTC. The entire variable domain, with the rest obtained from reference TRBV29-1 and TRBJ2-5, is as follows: SAVISQKPSRDICQRGTSLTIQCQVDSQVTMMFWYRQQPGQSLTLIATANQGSEATYESGFVIDKFPISRPNLTFSTLTVSNMSPEDSSIYLCSVQVGTGGHETQYFGPGTRLLVL.

CDR3 amino acids: CASRGQEDQPQHF. As DNA, the CDR3 is TGTGCCAGCAGGGGACAGGAAGATCAGCCCCAGCATTTT. The V and J genes are TRBV12-3 or TRBV12-4 and TRBJ1-5, with TRBD1 identical over 8 bases. The V and J ends lost 6 bases and 5 bases, in that order; junction bases with no gene match: 3. CDR3 length: 13 amino acids.

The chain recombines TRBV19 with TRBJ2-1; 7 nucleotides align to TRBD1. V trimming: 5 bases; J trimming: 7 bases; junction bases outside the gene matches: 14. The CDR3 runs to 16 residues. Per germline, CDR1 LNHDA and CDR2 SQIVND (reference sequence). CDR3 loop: CASSETRQGRNNEQFF. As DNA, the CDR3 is TGTGCCAGTAGTGAGACCCGACAGGGTAGAAATAATGAGCAGTTCTTC. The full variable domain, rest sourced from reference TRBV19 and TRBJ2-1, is DGGITQSPKYLFRKEGQNVTLSCEQNLNHDAMYWYRQDPGQGLRLIYYSQIVNDFQKGDIAEGYSVSREKKESFPLTVTSAQKNPTAFYLCASSETRQGRNNEQFFGPGTRLTVL.

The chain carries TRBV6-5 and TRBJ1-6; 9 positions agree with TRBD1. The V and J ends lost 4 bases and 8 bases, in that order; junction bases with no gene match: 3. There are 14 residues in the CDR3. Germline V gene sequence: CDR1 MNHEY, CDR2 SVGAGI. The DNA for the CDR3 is TGTGCCAGCAGTTTCGGGACAGGGTATTCACCCCTCCACTTT. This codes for CASSFGTGYSPLHF.

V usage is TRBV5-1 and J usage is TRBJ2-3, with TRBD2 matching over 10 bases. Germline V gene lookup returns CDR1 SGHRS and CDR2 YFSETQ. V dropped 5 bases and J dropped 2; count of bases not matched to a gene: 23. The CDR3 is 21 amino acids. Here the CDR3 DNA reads TGCGCCAGCAGTTTTACAGGGGTCCTAGCGGGAGAGGTGTCCGCCACAGATACGCAGTATTTT. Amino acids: CASSFTGVLAGEVSATDTQYF.

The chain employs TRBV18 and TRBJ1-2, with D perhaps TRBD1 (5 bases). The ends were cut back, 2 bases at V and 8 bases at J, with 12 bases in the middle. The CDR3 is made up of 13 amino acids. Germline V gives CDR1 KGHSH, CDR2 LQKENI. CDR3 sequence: CASSPGREDGYTF. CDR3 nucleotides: TGTGCCAGCTCACCAGGCAGGGAGGACGGCTACACCTTC.

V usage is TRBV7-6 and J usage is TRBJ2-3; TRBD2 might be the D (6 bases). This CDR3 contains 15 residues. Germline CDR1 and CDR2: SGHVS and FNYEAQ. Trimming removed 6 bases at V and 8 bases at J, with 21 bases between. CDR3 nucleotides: TGTGCCAGCAGTCCTAGAACCGGACCGGAGGGTACGCAGTATTTT. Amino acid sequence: CASSPRTGPEGTQYF.